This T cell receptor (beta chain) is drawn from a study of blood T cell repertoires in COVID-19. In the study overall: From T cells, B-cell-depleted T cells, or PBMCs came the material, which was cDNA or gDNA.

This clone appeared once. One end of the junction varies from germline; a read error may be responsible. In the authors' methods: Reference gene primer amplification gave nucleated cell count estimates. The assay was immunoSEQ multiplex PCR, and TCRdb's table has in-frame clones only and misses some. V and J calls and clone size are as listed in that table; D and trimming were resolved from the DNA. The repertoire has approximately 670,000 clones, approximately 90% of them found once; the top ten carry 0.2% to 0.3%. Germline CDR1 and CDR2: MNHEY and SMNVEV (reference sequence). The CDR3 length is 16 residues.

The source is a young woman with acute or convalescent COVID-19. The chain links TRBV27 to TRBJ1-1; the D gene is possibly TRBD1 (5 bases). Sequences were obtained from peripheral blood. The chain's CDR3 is CASSMGGPSQWTPTRF. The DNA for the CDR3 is TGTGCCAGCTCTATGGGGGGACCTAGCCAATGGACACCCACTAGGTTT.